These T cell receptor beta chains were read from a single sample in a study of shared clonotypes between healthy human individuals. Assay: immunoSEQ multiplex PCR; the TCRdb copy retains only in-frame clones and omits some. The sample includes hundreds of thousands of clones, 96% seen only once; the top ten take 0.11%. The sample was naive CD8+ T cells sorted from blood. Source of these receptors: a woman in her 30s in good health. CDR3s include the opening cysteine and the closing phenylalanine or tryptophan. Fields, in order: D gene, J gene, V gene, clone size, CDR3 protein, CDR3 DNA. D genes are given only for firm matches. The size field is filled for only some rows; it gives once, few, many or a size class.

NA,TRBJ1-1,TRBV13,NA,CASSLDGRGTTFF,TGTGCCAGCAGCTTAGATGGGCGAGGGACGACTTTCTTT
NA,TRBJ1-1,TRBV13,NA,CASSLYGSAAEAFF,TGTGCCAGCAGCTTATACGGTTCCGCCGCTGAAGCTTTCTTT
NA,TRBJ2-3,TRBV5-4,once,CASSLNGNTQYF,TGTGCCAGCAGCTTAAATGGGAATACGCAGTATTTT
NA,TRBJ2-7,TRBV20-1,NA,CSAREGHEQYF,TGCAGTGCTAGAGAGGGGCATGAGCAGTACTTC
NA,TRBJ2-3,TRBV7-9,NA,CASSSPSKVDTQYF,TGTGCCAGCAGCTCCCCCTCGAAGGTAGATACGCAGTATTTT
TRBD1,TRBJ2-7,TRBV4-1,NA,CASSPSRTGRLEQYF,TGCGCCAGCAGTCCCTCTCGGACAGGCCGCCTCGAGCAGTACTTC
TRBD1,TRBJ1-6,TRBV6-5,NA,CASTPLGDRNSPLHF,TGTGCCAGCACTCCGCTAGGGGACAGGAATTCACCCCTCCACTTT
TRBD2,TRBJ2-2,TRBV27,NA,CASSLAGGIGELFF,TGTGCCAGCAGTTTAGCGGGAGGTATCGGGGAGCTGTTTTTT
NA,TRBJ2-3,TRBV5-6,once,CASMDSLGDTQYF,TGTGCCAGCATGGACAGTCTGGGTGACACGCAGTATTTT
TRBD2,TRBJ2-3,TRBV5-6,NA,CASSLGGTGRATDTQYF,TGTGCCAGCAGCTTGGGGGGGACCGGGAGGGCCACAGATACGCAGTATTTT
TRBD2,TRBJ2-4,TRBV5-4,NA,CASSRSGRGENIQYF,TGTGCCAGCAGCCGTAGCGGGAGGGGGGAAAACATTCAGTACTTC
TRBD1,TRBJ1-2,TRBV9,NA,CASSVEDRGSGYTF,TGTGCCAGCAGCGTAGAAGACAGGGGAAGTGGCTACACCTTC
NA,TRBJ2-3,TRBV4-1,once,CACGKGDGTDTQYF,TGCGCCTGCGGGAAAGGGGACGGCACAGATACGCAGTATTTT
TRBD2,TRBJ2-1,TRBV9,NA,CASSVSSGIVNEQFF,TGTGCCAGCAGCGTATCTAGCGGGATCGTGAATGAGCAGTTCTTC
TRBD2,TRBJ2-7,TRBV11-2,NA,CASSSGTSGTYEQYF,TGTGCCAGCAGCTCCGGGACTAGCGGGACCTACGAGCAGTACTTC
TRBD2,TRBJ2-2,TRBV9,NA,CASSGGLAGAGELFF,TGTGCCAGCAGCGGGGGACTAGCGGGAGCCGGGGAGCTGTTTTTT
NA,TRBJ1-1,TRBV28,NA,CASSLNGAGKGESTEAFF,TGTGCCAGCAGTTTAAACGGGGCAGGGAAAGGGGAAAGCACTGAAGCTTTCTTT
TRBD1,TRBJ1-1,TRBV7-9,NA,CASSLRGQQNTEAFF,TGTGCCAGCAGCTTAAGGGGGCAGCAGAACACTGAAGCTTTCTTT
NA,TRBJ2-1,TRBV4-2,once,CASSQVGNEQFF,TGTGCCAGCAGCCAAGTCGGGAATGAGCAGTTCTTC
NA,TRBJ2-1,TRBV19,NA,CASSIRSGYNEQFF,TGTGCCAGTAGTATAAGGAGCGGATACAATGAGCAGTTCTTC
NA,TRBJ1-1,TRBV13,NA,CASSLGQGGTNTEAFF,TGTGCCAGCAGCTTAGGCCAGGGAGGAACGAACACTGAAGCTTTCTTT
TRBD1,TRBJ2-1,TRBV7-2,NA,CASSSTGDSSNEQFF,TGTGCCAGCAGCTCTACAGGGGATTCCAGCAATGAGCAGTTCTTC
TRBD2,TRBJ2-7,TRBV5-1,NA,CASSSGTSGRDLNYEQYF,TGCGCCAGCAGCTCGGGGACTAGCGGGAGGGATTTGAACTACGAGCAGTACTTC
NA,TRBJ2-1,TRBV9,NA,CASSPPPGPYNEQFF,TGTGCCAGCAGCCCCCCTCCCGGGCCCTACAATGAGCAGTTCTTC
NA,TRBJ2-4,TRBV28,NA,CASSLLWGTAKNIQYF,TGTGCCAGCAGTTTATTATGGGGGACCGCCAAAAACATTCAGTACTTC
NA,TRBJ2-5,TRBV5-8,NA,CASSLKSGEETQYF,TGTGCCAGCAGCTTGAAATCAGGGGAGGAGACCCAGTACTTC
NA,TRBJ2-2,TRBV6-5,NA,CASSFRTARTGELFF,TGTGCCAGCAGTTTTCGAACAGCTAGGACCGGGGAGCTGTTTTTT
TRBD2,TRBJ2-7,TRBV28,NA,CASSLGGSHGEQYF,TGTGCCAGCAGTTTAGGCGGGAGCCATGGCGAGCAGTACTTC
NA,TRBJ2-7,TRBV5-1,NA,CASSLEVSYEQYF,TGCGCCAGCAGCCTGGAGGTCTCCTACGAGCAGTACTTC
TRBD1,TRBJ2-5,TRBV27,NA,CASSTGTGGGETQYF,TGTGCCAGCAGTACCGGGACAGGGGGGGGCGAGACCCAGTACTTC
TRBD2,TRBJ2-1,TRBV5-1,NA,CASSLPLQTSGGDNEQFF,TGCGCCAGCAGTCTCCCCTTACAGACTAGCGGGGGAGACAATGAGCAGTTCTTC
NA,TRBJ2-1,TRBV15,NA,CATSGPPDGEQFF,TGTGCCACCAGCGGACCTCCTGACGGAGAGCAGTTCTTC
TRBD1,TRBJ1-5,TRBV27,few,CASRTTGGAGNQPQHF,TGTGCCAGCAGAACCACAGGGGGCGCCGGCAATCAGCCCCAGCATTTT
NA,TRBJ1-2,TRBV11-1,NA,CASSPSPTNYGYTF,TGTGCCAGCAGCCCCTCGCCGACGAACTATGGCTACACCTTC
TRBD1,TRBJ1-5,TRBV19,few,CASRQGVQPQHF,TGTGCCAGTAGGCAGGGGGTACAGCCCCAGCATTTT
TRBD1,TRBJ2-7,TRBV11-2,NA,CASTGGINEQYF,TGTGCCAGCACAGGGGGAATTAACGAGCAGTACTTC
NA,TRBJ2-1,TRBV5-8,NA,CASRGSSIRTKGEFF,TGTGCCAGCAGGGGATCCTCAATCAGGACAAAAGGGGAGTTCTTC
NA,TRBJ1-2,TRBV27,once,CASRLGNYGYTF,TGTGCCAGCAGGTTAGGGAACTATGGCTACACCTTC
NA,TRBJ2-1,TRBV27,NA,CASSPGLYNEQFF,TGTGCCAGCAGTCCCGGACTGTACAATGAGCAGTTCTTC
NA,TRBJ2-7,TRBV6-4,NA,CASSSLASVGGSYEQYF,TGTGCCAGCAGCTCCCTGGCCAGCGTTGGAGGGAGCTACGAGCAGTACTTC
TRBD1,TRBJ1-1,TRBV5-1,NA,CASSSGQGARGYTEAFF,TGCGCCAGCAGCTCGGGACAGGGGGCTCGGGGATACACTGAAGCTTTCTTT